This T cell receptor (beta chain) appears in the sequencing data of a study of STAT3 mutations in large granular lymphocyte leukemia. Repertoires were generated with immunoSEQ multiplex PCR, while TCRdb's copy carries only in-frame clones and drops some. The data show some 7,200 clones, with roughly four fifths seen just once and 20% to 30% held by the top ten. Comments on this clone: What it binds is not known.

This CDR3 has 15 residues. Looked up from germline, CDR1 is SGHTA and CDR2 is FQGNSA. Trimming took 5 bases from V and 2 from J; bases not matched to a gene: 5. Study-level points and caveats: Sampling intervals varied between patients and samples. At least one immunodominant TCR beta clonotype appeared in every T-cell large granular lymphocyte leukemia patient. TCR clonotype switching after therapy occurred in about 35% of the 18 patients.

The chain employs TRBV7-2 and TRBJ2-7; the match to TRBD1 covers 11 bases. Sequencing input: peripheral blood mononuclear cells. This TCR was recovered from a middle-aged woman with T-cell large granular lymphocyte leukemia. Some clones in this sample may be carry-over from other donors' samples. The CDR3 DNA reads TGTGCCAGCAGCCGCCCGGGACAGGGGGCCTACGAGCAGTACTTC. Residues: CASSRPGQGAYEQYF. Filled out from reference TRBV7-2 and TRBJ2-7, the complete variable domain reads GAGVSQSPSNKVTEKGKDVELRCDPISGHTALYWYRQSLGQGLEFLIYFQGNSAPDKSGLPSDRFSAERTGGSVSTLTIQRTQQEDSAVYLCASSRPGQGAYEQYFGPGTRLTVT.